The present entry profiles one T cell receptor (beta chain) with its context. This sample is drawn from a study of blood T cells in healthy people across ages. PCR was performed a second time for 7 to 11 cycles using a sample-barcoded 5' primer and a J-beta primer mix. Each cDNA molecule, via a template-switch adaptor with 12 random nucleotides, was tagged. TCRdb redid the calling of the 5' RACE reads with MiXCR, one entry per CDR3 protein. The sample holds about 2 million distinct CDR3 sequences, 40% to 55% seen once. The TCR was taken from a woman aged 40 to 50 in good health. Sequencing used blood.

The DNA for the CDR3 is TGTGCCATCAGTGAGATTAGCACAGATACGCAGTATTTT. This sequence encodes CAISEISTDTQYF. The V gene is TRBV10-3, the J gene TRBJ2-3, with D unclear. The germline V and J ends were trimmed by 2 bases and 0 bases, with 3 bases remaining between them. The V gene's germline CDR1 is ENHRY and CDR2 SYGVKD. This CDR3 contains 13 residues.